The subject of this entry is one T cell receptor (beta chain). Its antigen has not been determined. The input lacks base qualities; no much larger clone sits a single base away. These data belong to a study of shared clonotypes between healthy human individuals (dated by TCRdb to 2018 to 2020). Notes on the research overall: The cohort included a few men and two women between 18 and 49 years of age. Per donor, three plates each were used for CD4 naive and CD4 memory, two for CD8 naive, and one for CD8 memory. To estimate repertoire size and how much clonotypes are shared between individuals, the study performed deep sequencing of blood TCR repertoires from about 5 healthy adults. Different laboratories and diverse techniques were used to prepare libraries and sequence TCR repertoires, to increase sequencing depth and limit assay-specific biases. Between about 0.8 and 9 billion PBMCs per donor were obtained by leukapheresis. The paper's findings and limits, for the study overall: The genetic and exposure-history diversity represented was limited by the small number of donors. Larger estimated clonotype richness was generally found for naive subsets than for memory subsets. Incomplete sequencing was indicated by rarefaction of sorted-subset datasets, despite the large sequencing depth. Sampling was restricted to blood, and TCR repertoires in tissue are likely to differ from TCR repertoires in blood. Pairwise subsampling led to the expectation that sequencing depth would affect the degree of clonotype sharing among donors. Compared with non-shared clonotypes, the clonotypes found in all four sorted-subset donors had higher generation probabilities. Sharing across a handful of donors was observed for 4.5% to 6.5% of naive CD4, over 3% of naive CD8, 2% to 2.5% of memory CD4, and 0.4% of memory CD8 clonotypes.

From the cysteine up to the phenylalanine, the CDR3 has a length of 17 residues. Of all the DNA, just the CDR3 is kept, 51 bases in frame from base 1. Using the deep immunoSEQ assay, TCR CDR3 regions were amplified from genomic DNA by multiplex PCR. Genomic DNA extracted from each cell subset was distributed evenly over all wells of several immunoSEQ 96-well plates, and each plate served as one replicate. For sorted subsets, approximately 190 ng genomic DNA, equal to about 30,000 T cell genomes, was loaded into each replicate PCR. Purified libraries were measured with a Qubit 3.0 fluorometer, size-checked on a Bioanalyzer 2100, and measured again with the KAPA Library Quantification kit. A separate single-read 150-cycle Illumina NextSeq 550 flow cell was used to sequence each immunoSEQ 96-well plate. Per the source publication's procedure: The immunoSEQ output contained only junctional sequences without quality scores, so filtering could not match that applied to full-length reads. Sequences were annotated with PyIR, a Python wrapper for IgBLAST v1.9, using IMGT germline references to assign V/J genes and CDR3. Reads were filtered out if the reads had weak V/J assignments (E-value above 1e-6), no CDR3, stop codons, out-of-frame junctions, or ambiguous translated residues. V3J clonotypes were defined by identical inferred V gene, J gene, and CDR3 amino acid sequence. The percentage overlap between two repertoires was calculated by dividing the number of shared unique clonotypes by the size of the smaller repertoire. RTK rarefaction, the Chao1 estimator, and Recon v2.1 estimates of unobserved clonotypes were used to assess repertoire richness. Generation probabilities were computed with OLGA for all TCRbeta clonotypes obtained by the gDNA method from a few donors. TCRdb re-hosts the immuneACCESS table, in-frame sequences only. Its copies lack some clones; in the studies checked, an unresolved V gene accounts for under half of them, and the cause for the rest is not known. The V and J calls and clone size were taken over from that table, and D and trimming were inferred from the DNA. For this sample there are some 1,600,000 clones; around 98% appear just once. 0.4% to 0.55% of the sample is taken by the ten largest.

Healthy HIV-negative adults with no recently reported acute infections or vaccinations were included as donors. Every donor was a Caucasian adult residing in Nashville, Tennessee, USA. CD4+ T cells were enriched by magnetic negative selection; naive cells were then positively selected on CD45RA, and the negative fraction formed the memory subset. Blood was collected by leukapheresis, and PBMCs were isolated by Ficoll-Histopaque density gradient centrifugation and then cryopreserved in liquid nitrogen vapor phase. Purity and quantity of every magnetically sorted T cell population were checked by analytical flow cytometry. Genomic DNA was isolated from every sorted fraction and measured by UV absorbance on a Nanodrop 2000c.

What was sequenced was naive CD4+ T cells sorted from blood. Read against the paper, the sample's cell subset or site label means: CD45RA+ positively selected. Rearrangement joined TRBV12-2 to TRBJ2-3; the D call in the table, TRBD2, was not verified against the DNA. TRBV12-2 counts as a pseudogene. The origin of this receptor is a man aged 30 to 39 in good health. The DNA sequence is as follows: TGTGCAAGTCGCTTTAGCATGCGGGGGGGATACACAGATACGCAGTATTTT. Its product reads: CASRFSMRGGYTDTQYF.